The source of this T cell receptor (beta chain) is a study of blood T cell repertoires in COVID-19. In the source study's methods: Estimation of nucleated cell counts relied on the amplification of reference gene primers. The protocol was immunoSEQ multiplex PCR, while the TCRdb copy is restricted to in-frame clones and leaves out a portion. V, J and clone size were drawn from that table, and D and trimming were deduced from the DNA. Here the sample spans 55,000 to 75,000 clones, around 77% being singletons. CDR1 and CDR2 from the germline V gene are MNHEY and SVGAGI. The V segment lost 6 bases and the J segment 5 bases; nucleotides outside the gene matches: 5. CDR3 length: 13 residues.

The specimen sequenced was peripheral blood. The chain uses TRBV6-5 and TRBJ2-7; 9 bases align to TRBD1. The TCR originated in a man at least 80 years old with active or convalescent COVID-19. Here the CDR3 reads CASRRDRDHEQYF. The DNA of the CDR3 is TGTGCCAGCAGACGGGACAGGGATCACGAGCAGTACTTC.